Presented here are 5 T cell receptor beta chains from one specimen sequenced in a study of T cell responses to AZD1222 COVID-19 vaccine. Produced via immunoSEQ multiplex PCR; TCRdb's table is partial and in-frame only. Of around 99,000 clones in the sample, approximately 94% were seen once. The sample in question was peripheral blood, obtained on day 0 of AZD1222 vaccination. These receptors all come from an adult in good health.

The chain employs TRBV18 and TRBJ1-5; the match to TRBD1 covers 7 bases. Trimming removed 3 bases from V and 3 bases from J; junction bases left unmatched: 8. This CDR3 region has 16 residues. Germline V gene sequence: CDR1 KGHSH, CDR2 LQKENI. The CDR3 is CASSPTAGQLNQPQHF. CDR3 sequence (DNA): TGTGCCAGCTCACCCACCGCGGGACAGCTCAATCAGCCCCAGCATTTT.

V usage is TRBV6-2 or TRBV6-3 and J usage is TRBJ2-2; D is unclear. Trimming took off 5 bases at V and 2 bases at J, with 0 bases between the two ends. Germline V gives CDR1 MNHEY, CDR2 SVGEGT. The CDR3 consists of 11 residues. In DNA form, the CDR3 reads TGTGCCAGCAGTAACACCGGGGAGCTGTTTTTT. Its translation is CASSNTGELFF.

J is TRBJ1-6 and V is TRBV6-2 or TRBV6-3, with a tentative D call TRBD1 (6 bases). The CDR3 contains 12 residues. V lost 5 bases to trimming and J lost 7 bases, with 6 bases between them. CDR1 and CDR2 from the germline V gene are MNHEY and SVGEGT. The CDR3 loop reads CASSQGNSPLHF. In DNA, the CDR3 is TGTGCCAGCAGTCAGGGGAATTCACCCCTCCACTTT.

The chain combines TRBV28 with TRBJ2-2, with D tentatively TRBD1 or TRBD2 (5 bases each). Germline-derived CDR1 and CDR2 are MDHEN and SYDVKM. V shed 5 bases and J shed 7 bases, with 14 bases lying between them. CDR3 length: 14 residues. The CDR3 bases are TGTGCCAGCAGTAAGATAGGGACGGGCGGGGAGCTGTTTTTT. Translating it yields CASSKIGTGGELFF.

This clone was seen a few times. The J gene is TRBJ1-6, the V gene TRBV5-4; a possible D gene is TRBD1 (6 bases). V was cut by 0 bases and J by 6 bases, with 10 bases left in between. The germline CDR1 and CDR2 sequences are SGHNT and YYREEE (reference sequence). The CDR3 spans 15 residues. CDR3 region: CASSLGTALNSPLHF. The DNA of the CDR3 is TGTGCCAGCAGCTTGGGGACAGCACTTAATTCACCCCTCCACTTT. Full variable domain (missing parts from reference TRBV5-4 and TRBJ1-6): ETGVTQSPTHLIKTRGQQVTLRCSSQSGHNTVSWYQQALGQGPQFIFQYYREEENGRGNFPPRFSGLQFPNYSSELNVNALELDDSALYLCASSLGTALNSPLHFGNGTRLTVT.